This is a list of T cell receptor beta chains from one sample in a study of CD8+ T cells in alopecia areata. Sequencing used immunoSEQ multiplex PCR; TCRdb keeps in-frame clones, though not all of them. This sample has approximately 140,000 clones, with around 87% found just once. The starting material was CD8+ T cells sorted from blood, obtained at week 4, from a patient treated with tofacitinib. These receptor sequences come from a human donor with alopecia areata. Each CDR3 is given with its conserved first and last residue.

V gene: TRBV7-3; CDR3 length: 12; J gene: TRBJ2-3; CDR3 protein: CASSLLGDTQYF
V gene: TRBV29-1; CDR3 length: 20; J gene: TRBJ2-6; CDR3 protein: CSVEDPNDRNLNTGANVLTF
V gene: TRBV19; CDR3 length: 14; J gene: TRBJ2-1; CDR3 protein: CASTKGGDYNEQFF
V gene: TRBV19; CDR3 length: 13; J gene: TRBJ2-5; CDR3 protein: CASSPTGGETQYF
V gene: TRBV5-4; CDR3 length: 14; J gene: TRBJ2-3; CDR3 protein: CASSLAAGSDTQYF
V gene: TRBV11-1; CDR3 length: 15; J gene: TRBJ2-5; CDR3 protein: CASSLALAEEETQYF
V gene: TRBV4-1; CDR3 length: 15; J gene: TRBJ1-3; CDR3 protein: CASSEYIRGVDTIYF
V gene: TRBV29-1; CDR3 length: 15; J gene: TRBJ2-3; CDR3 protein: CSVNAWDRGTDTQYF
V gene: TRBV7-8; CDR3 length: 15; J gene: TRBJ2-1; CDR3 protein: CASSVSVSSRNEQFF
V gene: TRBV27; CDR3 length: 13; J gene: TRBJ2-5; CDR3 protein: CASRLQGQETQYF
V gene: TRBV7-8; CDR3 length: 14; J gene: TRBJ2-7; CDR3 protein: CASSPRQGADEQYF
V gene: TRBV7-9; CDR3 length: 14; J gene: TRBJ2-7; CDR3 protein: CASSPAAASYEQYF
V gene: TRBV9; CDR3 length: 10; J gene: TRBJ2-5; CDR3 protein: CASAGETQYF
V gene: TRBV5-1; CDR3 length: 15; J gene: TRBJ2-7; CDR3 protein: CASSGTGTGSYEQYF
V gene: TRBV7-3; CDR3 length: 15; J gene: TRBJ2-7; CDR3 protein: CASSLSGTSPSEQYF
V gene: TRBV11-2; CDR3 length: 14; J gene: TRBJ1-2; CDR3 protein: CASSPTGVFYGYTF
V gene: TRBV29-1; CDR3 length: 14; J gene: TRBJ2-7; CDR3 protein: CSVVVEGAFYEQYF
V gene: TRBV27; CDR3 length: 14; J gene: TRBJ2-2; CDR3 protein: CASSFGQHTGELFF
V gene: TRBV7-9; CDR3 length: 15; J gene: TRBJ2-1; CDR3 protein: CASSLEEGARNEQFF
V gene: TRBV5-6; CDR3 length: 17; J gene: TRBJ2-6; CDR3 protein: CASSLAPAKLGANVLTF
V gene: TRBV9; CDR3 length: 15; J gene: TRBJ1-5; CDR3 protein: CASSAYDSSNQPQHF
V gene: TRBV7-9; CDR3 length: 15; J gene: TRBJ2-7; CDR3 protein: CASSTAAGQRDEQYF
V gene: TRBV7-9; CDR3 length: 15; J gene: TRBJ2-7; CDR3 protein: CASSLSLAEVYEQYF
V gene: TRBV10-3; CDR3 length: 12; J gene: TRBJ2-2; CDR3 protein: CAISVTEGELFF
V gene: TRBV30; CDR3 length: 11; J gene: TRBJ1-2; CDR3 protein: CAWSVQGFCTF
V gene: TRBV5-1; CDR3 length: 19; J gene: TRBJ2-6; CDR3 protein: CASSFLPSGHPSGANVLTF
V gene: TRBV5-1; CDR3 length: 18; J gene: TRBJ2-3; CDR3 protein: CASSLALAGPSSTDTQYF